These T cell receptor beta chains were read from a single sample in a study of blood T cell repertoires in COVID-19. TCRdb keeps only in-frame clones here, not all; method: immunoSEQ multiplex PCR. The table records around 250,000 clones, approximately 82% of them present only once. Material: PBMCs or T cells enriched from blood (not recorded which). The receptor set was obtained from a man in his forties who had recovered from COVID-19. The CDR3 runs from the conserved cysteine through the conserved F or W. D genes are given only for firm matches. Not every row has a clone size; where given, it reads once, few, many or a size class.

J | D | V | size | DNA | CDR3
TRBJ1-1 | TRBD1 | TRBV20-1 | NA | TGCAGTGCGAGGGGGCTCGCGGAAGCTTTCTTT | CSARGLAEAFF
TRBJ2-1 | TRBD2 | TRBV7-9 | NA | TGTGCCAGCAGCTTAGCACTAGCGGGAGTCTACAATGAGCAGTTCTTC | CASSLALAGVYNEQFF
TRBJ2-7 | TRBD2 | TRBV7-9 | NA | TGTGCCAGCAGCCCGAGACTAGCGGGACGATACGAGCAGTACTTC | CASSPRLAGRYEQYF
TRBJ1-1 | TRBD1 | TRBV2 | once | TGTGCCAGCAATGAGGGGGCAGAGAACACTGAAGCTTTCTTT | CASNEGAENTEAFF
TRBJ2-7 | NA | TRBV3-1/TRBV3-2 | NA | TGTGCCAGCAGCCAGCCCGGGACAAGCGAGCAGTACTTC | CASSQPGTSEQYF
TRBJ2-1 | TRBD2 | TRBV19 | NA | TGTGCCAGTAAGGGACTAGCGGAGTACAATGAGCAGTTCTTC | CASKGLAEYNEQFF
TRBJ2-3 | TRBD1 | TRBV7-3 | NA | TGTGCCAGCAGCTTAAGGGGACAGGCTAGCACAGATACGCAGTATTTT | CASSLRGQASTDTQYF
TRBJ1-1 | NA | TRBV4-1 | once | TGCGCCAGCAGCCTCCTATTGGGACTTAACACTGAAGCTTTCTTT | CASSLLLGLNTEAFF
TRBJ1-5 | NA | TRBV2 | NA | TGTGCCAGCGGTGGGGAGAGCAATCAGCCCCAGCATTTT | CASGGESNQPQHF
TRBJ2-7 | NA | TRBV2 | once | TGTGCCAGCAGTGTGTCAGGGGACGAGCAGTACTTC | CASSVSGDEQYF
TRBJ1-1 | TRBD1 | TRBV3-1/TRBV3-2 | NA | TGTGCCAGCAGCCAAGATGTCAGGGGGCGGACTGAAGCTTTCTTT | CASSQDVRGRTEAFF
TRBJ2-7 | TRBD2 | TRBV7-9 | few | TGTGCCAGCAGCTTAGAAGCAGGGCTAGCGGGAGATCCCTACGAGCAGTACTTC | CASSLEAGLAGDPYEQYF
TRBJ2-5 | TRBD2 | TRBV5-1 | NA | TGCGCCAGCAGCTTGTACAGCGGGGGCCTCCAAGAGACCCAGTACTTC | CASSLYSGGLQETQYF
TRBJ2-2 | TRBD2 | TRBV9 | NA | TGTGCCAGCAGCGGGGCGGGGCTAGCGGCCGTCAACACCGGGGAGCTGTTTTTT | CASSGAGLAAVNTGELFF
TRBJ2-2 | TRBD1 | TRBV4-2 | NA | TGTGCCAGCAGCCCGGGGCAGGGGGCGAACACCGGGGAGCTGTTTTTT | CASSPGQGANTGELFF
TRBJ1-1 | NA | TRBV3-1/TRBV3-2 | NA | TGTGCCAGCGGGCGCCGAACTGAAGCTTTCTTT | CASGRRTEAFF
TRBJ2-5 | NA | TRBV3-1/TRBV3-2 | NA | TGTGCCAGCAGCCCCCCCGGCGGGGCTTGGGAGACCCAGTACTTC | CASSPPGGAWETQYF
TRBJ1-3 | NA | TRBV5-1 | NA | TGCGCCAGCAGCTTGGACTTATCGGGAAACACCATATATTTT | CASSLDLSGNTIYF
TRBJ2-2 | TRBD1 | TRBV6-5 | once | TGTGCCAGCAGCCGACAGGGAATTAACACCGGGGAGCTGTTTTTT | CASSRQGINTGELFF
TRBJ1-6 | TRBD1 | TRBV11-2 | NA | TGTGCCAGCAGCTTAGGACAGGGGAATTCACCCCTCCACTTT | CASSLGQGNSPLHF
TRBJ1-2 | TRBD1 | TRBV28 | NA | TGTGCCAGCAGTCTGGACAGGGGGCGGGACTATGGCTACACCTTC | CASSLDRGRDYGYTF
TRBJ1-6 | NA | TRBV3-1/TRBV3-2 | NA | TGTGCCAGCAGCCAAGTAAATTCACCCCTCCACTTT | CASSQVNSPLHF
TRBJ2-1 | TRBD2 | TRBV2 | NA | TGTGCCAGCAGTGAAACACGCACGGGACTAGCAGACAATGAGCAGTTCTTC | CASSETRTGLADNEQFF
TRBJ2-7 | NA | TRBV2 | NA | TGTGCCAGCACCGCCGAGCAGGGATTAGGCTACGAGCAGTACTTC | CASTAEQGLGYEQYF
TRBJ2-5 | TRBD1 | TRBV7-2 | NA | TGTGCCAGCAGCTTAGCGAAGGGGGCGCGAGAGACCCAGTACTTC | CASSLAKGARETQYF
TRBJ2-1 | NA | TRBV4-1 | once | TGCGCCAGCAGCCACGATTCGGATGAGCAGTTCTTC | CASSHDSDEQFF
TRBJ2-1 | TRBD2 | TRBV28 | NA | TGTGCCAGCAGACTAGCGGGAGGGAGGAGTGAGCAGTTCTTC | CASRLAGGRSEQFF
TRBJ2-1 | TRBD2 | TRBV9 | NA | TGTGCCAGCAGCGTAAAAAGCGGGAGCTCCAATGAGCAGTTCTTC | CASSVKSGSSNEQFF
TRBJ2-1 | NA | TRBV7-2 | NA | TGTGCCAGCAGGCTGAGCTCCTACAATGAGCAGTTCTTC | CASRLSSYNEQFF
TRBJ1-4 | NA | TRBV4-3 | NA | TGCGCCAGCAGCCAAGACAGGGGAGGGGAAAAACTGTTTTTT | CASSQDRGGEKLFF
TRBJ1-6 | NA | TRBV19 | few | TGTGCCAGTAGTATTCAACAGGCTAATTCACCCCTCCACTTT | CASSIQQANSPLHF
TRBJ2-1 | NA | TRBV5-5 | few | TGTGCCAGCAGCTTGGGAACAGGGAGGGGACCGTACAATGAGCAGTTCTTC | CASSLGTGRGPYNEQFF
TRBJ2-1 | NA | TRBV7-3 | NA | TGTGCCAGCAGCTTAACGAGGCACCGTGAGCAGTTCTTC | CASSLTRHREQFF
TRBJ1-2 | NA | TRBV7-2 | NA | TGTGCCAGCAGCTTAGCGGTCTTCCAGGGCTACACCTTC | CASSLAVFQGYTF
TRBJ1-5 | NA | TRBV5-1 | NA | TGCGCCAGCAGCTTGGCCGCGGGGGATCAGCCCCAGCATTTT | CASSLAAGDQPQHF
TRBJ1-1 | NA | TRBV30 | NA | TGTGCCTGGAGTGTACACGGTCGAGCTAGGAACACTGAAGCTTTCTTT | CAWSVHGRARNTEAFF
TRBJ1-5 | NA | TRBV2 | NA | TGTGCCAGCAGTCAACAGGCCGTAAATCAGCCCCAGCATTTT | CASSQQAVNQPQHF
TRBJ2-7 | NA | TRBV28 | once | TGTGCCAGCAGTTCCGGGATCGACGAGCAGTACTTC | CASSSGIDEQYF
TRBJ2-7 | TRBD1 | TRBV28 | NA | TGTGCCAGCCTACTTGACAGGGACCACGAGCAGTACTTC | CASLLDRDHEQYF
TRBJ1-2 | TRBD1 | TRBV29-1 | NA | TGCAGCGTTGAAGACTCAGGACAGGGGTATGGCTACACCTTC | CSVEDSGQGYGYTF
TRBJ2-1 | TRBD2 | TRBV15 | NA | TGTGCCACCAGCCGGTTCGCTGCGGGGGCCTACAATGAGCAGTTCTTC | CATSRFAAGAYNEQFF
TRBJ1-2 | TRBD1 | TRBV28 | NA | TGTGCCAGCAGTTTTCGACAGGGCCCCTATGGCTACACCTTC | CASSFRQGPYGYTF